Sequencing of this T cell receptor (beta chain) was carried out in a study of T cell changes during pregnancy in multiple sclerosis. Measured with immunoSEQ multiplex PCR; TCRdb has only the in-frame clones, and not every one. This sample has about 66,000 clones, with around nine tenths found just once. The length of the CDR3 is 19 residues. CDR1 is MRHNA and CDR2 is SNTAGT in the germline V gene. The trim removed 2 bases at V and 0 bases at J, leaving 6 bases unmatched. The sequencing here drew on CD8+ T cells from peripheral blood mononuclear cells, taken before pregnancy. This rearrangement joins TRBV6-4 to TRBJ2-6; TRBD1 aligns across 11 bases. The receptor comes from a female donor with multiple sclerosis, enrolled in a pregnancy study. CDR3 in amino acids: CASSDGGGTGGSGANVLTF. The CDR3 coding sequence is TGTGCCAGCAGTGACGGCGGCGGGACAGGGGGCTCTGGGGCCAACGTCCTGACTTTC.